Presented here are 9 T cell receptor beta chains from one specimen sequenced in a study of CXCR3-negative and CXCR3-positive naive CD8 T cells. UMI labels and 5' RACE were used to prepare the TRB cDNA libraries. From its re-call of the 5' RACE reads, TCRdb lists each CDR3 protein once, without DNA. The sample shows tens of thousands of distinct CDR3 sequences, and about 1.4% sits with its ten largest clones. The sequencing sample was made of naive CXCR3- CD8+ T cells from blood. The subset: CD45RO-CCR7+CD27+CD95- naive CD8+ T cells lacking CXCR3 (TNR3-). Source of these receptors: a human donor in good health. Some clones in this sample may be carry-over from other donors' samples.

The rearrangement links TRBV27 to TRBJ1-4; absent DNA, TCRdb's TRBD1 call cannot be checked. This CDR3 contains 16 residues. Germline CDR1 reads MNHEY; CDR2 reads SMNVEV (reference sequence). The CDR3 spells CASSPRTGWANEKLFF.

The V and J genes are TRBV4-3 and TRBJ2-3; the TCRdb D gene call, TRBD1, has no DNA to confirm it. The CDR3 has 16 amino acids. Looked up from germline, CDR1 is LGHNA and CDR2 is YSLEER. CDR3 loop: CASSQDPGGATDTQYF.

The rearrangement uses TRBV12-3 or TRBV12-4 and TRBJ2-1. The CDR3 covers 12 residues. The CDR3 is CASSFSSHEQFF.

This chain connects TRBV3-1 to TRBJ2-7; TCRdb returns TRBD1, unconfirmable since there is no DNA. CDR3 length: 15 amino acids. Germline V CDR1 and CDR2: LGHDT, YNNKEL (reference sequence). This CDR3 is CASSPDRAPGWEQYF.

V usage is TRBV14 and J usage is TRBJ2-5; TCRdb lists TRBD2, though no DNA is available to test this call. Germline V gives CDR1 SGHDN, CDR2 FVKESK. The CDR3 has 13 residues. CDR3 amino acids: CASSREVWETQYF.

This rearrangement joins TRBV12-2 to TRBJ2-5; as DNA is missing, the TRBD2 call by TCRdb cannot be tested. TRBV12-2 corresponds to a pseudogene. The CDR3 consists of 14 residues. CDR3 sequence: CASRLGQGEETQYF.

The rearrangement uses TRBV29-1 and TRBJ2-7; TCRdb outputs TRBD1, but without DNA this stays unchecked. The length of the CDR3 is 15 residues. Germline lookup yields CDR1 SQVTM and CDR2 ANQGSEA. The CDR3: CSVEDGPDRAYEQYF.

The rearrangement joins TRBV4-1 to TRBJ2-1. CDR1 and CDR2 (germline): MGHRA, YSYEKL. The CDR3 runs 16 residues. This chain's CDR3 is CASSHLSVSSYNEQFF.

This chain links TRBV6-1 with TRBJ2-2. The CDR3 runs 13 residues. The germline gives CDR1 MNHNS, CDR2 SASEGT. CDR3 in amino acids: CASTRDPTGELFF.